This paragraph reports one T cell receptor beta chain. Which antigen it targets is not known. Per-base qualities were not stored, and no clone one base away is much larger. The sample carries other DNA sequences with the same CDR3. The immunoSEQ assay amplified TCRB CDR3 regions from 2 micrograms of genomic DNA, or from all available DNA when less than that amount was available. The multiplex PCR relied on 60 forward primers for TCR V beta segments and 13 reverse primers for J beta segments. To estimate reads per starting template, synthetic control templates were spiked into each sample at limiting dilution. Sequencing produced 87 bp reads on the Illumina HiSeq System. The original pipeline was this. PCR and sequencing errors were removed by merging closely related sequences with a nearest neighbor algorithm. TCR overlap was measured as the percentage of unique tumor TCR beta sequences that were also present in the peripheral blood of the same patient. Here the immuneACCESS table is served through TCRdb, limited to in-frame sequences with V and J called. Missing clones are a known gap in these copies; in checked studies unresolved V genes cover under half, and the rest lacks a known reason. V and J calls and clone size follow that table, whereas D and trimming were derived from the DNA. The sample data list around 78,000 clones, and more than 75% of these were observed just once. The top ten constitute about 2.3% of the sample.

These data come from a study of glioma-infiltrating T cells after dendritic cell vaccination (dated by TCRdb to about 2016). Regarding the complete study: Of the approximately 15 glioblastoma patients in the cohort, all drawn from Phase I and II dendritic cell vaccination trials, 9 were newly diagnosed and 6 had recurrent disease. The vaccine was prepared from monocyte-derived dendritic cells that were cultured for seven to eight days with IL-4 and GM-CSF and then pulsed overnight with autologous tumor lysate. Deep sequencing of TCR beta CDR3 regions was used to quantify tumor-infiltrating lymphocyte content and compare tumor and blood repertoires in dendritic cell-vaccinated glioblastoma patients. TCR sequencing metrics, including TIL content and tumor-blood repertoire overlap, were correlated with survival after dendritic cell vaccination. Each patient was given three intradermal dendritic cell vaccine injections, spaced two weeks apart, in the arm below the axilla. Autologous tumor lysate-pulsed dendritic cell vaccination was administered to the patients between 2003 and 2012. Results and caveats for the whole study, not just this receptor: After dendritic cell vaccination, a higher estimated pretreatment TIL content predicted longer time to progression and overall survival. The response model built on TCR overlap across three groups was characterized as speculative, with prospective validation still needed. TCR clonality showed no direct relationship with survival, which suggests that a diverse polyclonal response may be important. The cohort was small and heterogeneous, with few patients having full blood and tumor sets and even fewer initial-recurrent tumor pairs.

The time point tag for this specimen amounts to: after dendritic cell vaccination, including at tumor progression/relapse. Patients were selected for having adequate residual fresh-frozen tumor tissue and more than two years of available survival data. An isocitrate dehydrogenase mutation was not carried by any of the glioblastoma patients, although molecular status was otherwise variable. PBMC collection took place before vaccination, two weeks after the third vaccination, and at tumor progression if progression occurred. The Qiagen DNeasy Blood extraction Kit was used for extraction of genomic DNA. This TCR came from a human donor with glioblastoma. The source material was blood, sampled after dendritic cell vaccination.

CDR3 reads: CASSLDRGLTEAFF. The nucleotides are TGCGCCAGCAGCTTGGACAGGGGATTGACTGAAGCTTTCTTT. The sequence is built from TRBV5-1 and TRBJ1-1; 7 central nucleotides agree with TRBD1. Trimming accounts for 0 bases at V and 5 bases at J, while the number of junction bases matched to no gene is 4. The germline V gene yields SGHRS for CDR1 and YFSETQ for CDR2. The CDR3, from cysteine to phenylalanine, totals 14 residues. Solely the CDR3 DNA is kept, with 42 bases framed from the first base. The CDR3, completed at both ends by the reference TRBV5-1 and TRBJ1-1 genes, gives the full variable domain KAGVTQTPRYLIKTRGQQVTLSCSPISGHRSVSWYQQTPGQGLQFLFEYFSETQRNKGNFPGRFSGRQFSNSRSEMNVSTLELGDSALYLCASSLDRGLTEAFFGQGTRLTVV.